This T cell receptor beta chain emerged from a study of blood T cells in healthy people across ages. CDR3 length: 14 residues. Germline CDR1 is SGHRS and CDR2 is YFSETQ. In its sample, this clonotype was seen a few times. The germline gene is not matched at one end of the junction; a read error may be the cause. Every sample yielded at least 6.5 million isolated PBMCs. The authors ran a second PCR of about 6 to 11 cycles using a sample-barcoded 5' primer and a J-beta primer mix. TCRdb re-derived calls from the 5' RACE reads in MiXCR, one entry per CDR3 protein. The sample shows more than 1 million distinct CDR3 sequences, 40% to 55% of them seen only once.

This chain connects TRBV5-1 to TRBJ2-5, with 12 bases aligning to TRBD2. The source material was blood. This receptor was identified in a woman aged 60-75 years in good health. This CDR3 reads CASSFTSGRNEQYF. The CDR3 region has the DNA TGTGCCAGCAGTTTCACTAGCGGGAGGAATGAGCAGTACTTC.